The present TCR beta chain was sequenced within a study of spatial heterogeneity in lung cancer (dated by TCRdb to the late 2010s). About the investigation overall: Beta-chain transcripts were consistently detected in greater numbers than alpha-chain transcripts, which likely reflected higher beta-chain transcript abundance. In non-small cell lung cancer, the study quantitatively compared TCR alpha and beta repertoires across several tumor regions, matched nontumor lung, and blood. Both alpha and beta chains were TCR-sequenced in approximately 200 tumor regions, under 70 matched nontumor lung samples and around 50 PBMC samples obtained at surgery. The study linked features of the TCR repertoire to counts of nonsynonymous mutations, which were determined by whole-exome sequencing of tumor tissue. In the raw uncorrected reads, each unique combination of TCR and UMI appeared more than ten times on average.

The label giving this sample's time point can be read as: sample taken at primary tumor resection. Donors were some 70 patients with early-stage, untreated non-small cell lung cancer from the lung TRACERx cohort. Whole RNA extracted from tumor and nontumor lung tissue, or from cryopreserved PBMC samples, was used for TCR sequencing without cell sorting. Only patients for whom sufficient RNA was available from at least two tumor regions were selected for TCR sequencing. This clonotype was recorded at least ten times. The clone's antigen remains unknown. One base away there is no much larger clone; base qualities are not given. For this chain, trimming is 4 bases at the V end and 3 bases at the J end, and the number of junction bases without a gene match is 10. From a lookup of the germline V gene, CDR1 and CDR2 are MGHRA and YSYEKL. The CDR3 numbers 16 residues from cysteine through phenylalanine. The read is trimmed to its CDR3 DNA, 48 bases read in frame from base 1.

The research as a whole found: Ubiquitous expanded tumor TCRs were detected in blood more often at tumor resection than at routine follow-up. Confirming at a functional level the hypothesis that regional TCRs recognize regional mutations was considered to require additional single-cell paired TCR alpha and beta sequencing.

Libraries were built with 5' RACE. Sequencing was performed on a NextSeq 500. In the TCR library protocol, a unique molecular identifier was attached to each TCR cDNA molecule so that PCR and sequencing errors could be corrected. On the study's bioinformatics: Decombinator tools were used for TCR identification, UMI-based error correction and CDR3 extraction. TCRs above a frequency of 2 per 1,000, corresponding to the top 1% of the tumor frequency distribution, were defined as expanded. Renyi diversity was calculated using the R vegan package after each repertoire was subsampled 100 times to 5,000 TCRs. To build CDR3 similarity networks, amino acid triplet string-kernel similarity was used, and CDR3s were connected when their pairwise similarity was above 0.82. TCRdb cleaned the public reads at Q25 with fastp, built clones with MiXCR and kept in-frame beta chains. When rows share a CDR3 protein, they turn into one entry using the most common DNA and genes. It is TCRdb's table, rather than the study itself, that gives the V and J calls and clone size. The table for this sample lists some 40,000 distinct CDR3 sequences; 5% to 5.5% of them were counted only once. In total, the top ten clones hold approximately 24% of the sample.

The rearranged segments are TRBV4-1 and TRBJ2-7; TRBD1 matches 9 bases in the middle. The sequence derives from a female donor with early-stage non-small cell lung cancer. The starting material was PBMCs, obtained at surgery. The CDR3 is CASSPWGGQGRYEQYF. The nucleotides are TGCGCCAGCAGCCCATGGGGGGGACAGGGTCGCTACGAGCAGTACTTC.